This T cell receptor beta chain appears in the sequencing data of a study of T-cell reconstitution after alpha-beta-depleted transplantation in children. Between the trimmed V and J ends, which lost 4 bases and 4 bases, there was a span of 8 bases. Germline CDR1 and CDR2: SNHLY and FYNNEI. This CDR3 is built from 13 residues. A few counts support this clonotype. During its preparation, the TCRbeta library received unique molecular identifiers. TCRdb re-derived calls from the PCR reads in MiXCR, one entry per CDR3 protein. The sample has about 400,000 distinct CDR3 sequences; around 20% are singletons.

The chain recombines TRBV2 with TRBJ1-5; D is ambiguous. Sequencing was performed on PBMCs from the stem cell graft donor, taken from the stem cell graft. This sequence originates from a human donor who donated a stem cell graft to a child with acute myeloid leukemia. The DNA of the CDR3 is TGTGCCAGCAGTGGACCTCAAAATCAGCCCCAGCATTTT. This translates into CASSGPQNQPQHF.